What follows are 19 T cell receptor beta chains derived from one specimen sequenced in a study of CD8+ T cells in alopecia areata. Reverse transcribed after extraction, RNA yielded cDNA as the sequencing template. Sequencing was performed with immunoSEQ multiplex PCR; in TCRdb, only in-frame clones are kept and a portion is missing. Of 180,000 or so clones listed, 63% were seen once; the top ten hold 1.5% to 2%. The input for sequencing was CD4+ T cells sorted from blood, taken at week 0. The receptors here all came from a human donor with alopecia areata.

This CDR3 reads CAWRPSRGGYTF. CDR3 DNA sequence: TGTGCCTGGCGCCCCTCCCGGGGAGGCTACACCTTC. This chain connects TRBV30 to TRBJ1-2; D gene uncertain. CDR3 length equals 12 residues. Per germline, CDR1 GTSNPN and CDR2 SVGIG (reference sequence). The V end lost 5 bases, the J end lost 8 bases, and 15 bases lay between the germline ends.

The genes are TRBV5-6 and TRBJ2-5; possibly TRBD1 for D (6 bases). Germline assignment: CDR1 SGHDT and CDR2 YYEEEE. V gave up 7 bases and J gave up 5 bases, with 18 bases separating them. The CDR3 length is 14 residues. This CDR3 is CASRDKGRGETQYF. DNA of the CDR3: TGTGCCAGCCGGGACAAAGGTCGTGGGGAGACCCAGTACTTC.

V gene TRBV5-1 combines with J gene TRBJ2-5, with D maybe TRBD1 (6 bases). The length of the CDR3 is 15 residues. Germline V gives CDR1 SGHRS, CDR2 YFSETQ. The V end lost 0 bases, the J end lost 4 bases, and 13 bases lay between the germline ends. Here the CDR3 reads CASSLALGAIETQYF. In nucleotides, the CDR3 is TGCGCCAGCAGCTTGGCTCTGGGGGCAATAGAGACCCAGTACTTC.

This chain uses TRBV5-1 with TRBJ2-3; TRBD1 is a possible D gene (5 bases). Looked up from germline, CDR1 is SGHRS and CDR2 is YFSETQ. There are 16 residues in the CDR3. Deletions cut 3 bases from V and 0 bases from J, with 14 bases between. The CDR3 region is CASSSNLRASTDTQYF. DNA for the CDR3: TGCGCCAGCAGCTCGAACCTCAGGGCTAGCACAGATACGCAGTATTTT. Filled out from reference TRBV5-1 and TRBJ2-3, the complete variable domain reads KAGVTQTPRYLIKTRGQQVTLSCSPISGHRSVSWYQQTPGQGLQFLFEYFSETQRNKGNFPGRFSGRQFSNSRSEMNVSTLELGDSALYLCASSSNLRASTDTQYFGPGTRLTVL.

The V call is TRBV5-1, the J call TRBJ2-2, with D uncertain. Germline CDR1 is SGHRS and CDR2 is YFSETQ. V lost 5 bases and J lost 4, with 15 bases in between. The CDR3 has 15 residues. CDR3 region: CASRGNEVPTGELFF. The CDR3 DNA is TGCGCCAGCAGAGGGAATGAAGTCCCCACCGGGGAGCTGTTTTTT.

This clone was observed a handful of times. The CDR3 DNA is TGTGCCAGCAGTATAAACACAGGACCTTTCTCCTACAATGAGCAGTTCTTC. It translates to CASSINTGPFSYNEQFF. The J gene is TRBJ2-1, the V gene TRBV27; possibly TRBD1 for D (5 bases). Trimming left V 5 bases short and J 0 bases short, with 17 bases between. In germline, CDR1 is MNHEY, CDR2 SMNVEV (reference sequence). This CDR3 has 17 residues.

The CDR3, as DNA: TGTGCCAGCAGCCCCGCCTCTAGGGGCATTCAGTACTTC. Translating gives CASSPASRGIQYF. The chain is built from TRBV7-9 and TRBJ2-4; a possible D gene is TRBD1 (5 bases). V lost 5 bases to trimming and J lost 9 bases, with 14 bases between them. CDR1 SEHNR and CDR2 FQNEAQ come from the germline V gene (reference sequence). The CDR3 runs 13 residues.

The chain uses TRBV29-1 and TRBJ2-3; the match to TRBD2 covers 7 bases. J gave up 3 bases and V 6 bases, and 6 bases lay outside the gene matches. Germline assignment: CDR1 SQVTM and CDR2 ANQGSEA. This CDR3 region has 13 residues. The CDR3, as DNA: TGCAGCGTGATAGCGGGTGGGACAGATACGCAGTATTTT. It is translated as CSVIAGGTDTQYF.

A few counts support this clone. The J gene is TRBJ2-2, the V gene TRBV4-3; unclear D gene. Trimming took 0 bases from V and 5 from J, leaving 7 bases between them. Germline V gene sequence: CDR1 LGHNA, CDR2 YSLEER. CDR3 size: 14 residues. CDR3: CASSQDWGTGELFF. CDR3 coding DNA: TGCGCCAGCAGCCAAGATTGGGGAACCGGGGAGCTGTTTTTT.

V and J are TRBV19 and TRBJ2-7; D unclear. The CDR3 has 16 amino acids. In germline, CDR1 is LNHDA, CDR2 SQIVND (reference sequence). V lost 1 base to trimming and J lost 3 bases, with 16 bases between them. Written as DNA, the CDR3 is TGTGCCAGTAGTATAGTCGCCAGCCCCGTCCTCTACGAGCAGTACTTC. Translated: CASSIVASPVLYEQYF.

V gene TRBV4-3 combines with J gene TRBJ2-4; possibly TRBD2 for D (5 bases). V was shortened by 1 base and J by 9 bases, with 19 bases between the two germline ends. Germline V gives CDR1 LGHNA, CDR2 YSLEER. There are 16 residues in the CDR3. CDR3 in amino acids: CASSQVRSGRESIQYF. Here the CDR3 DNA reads TGCGCCAGCAGCCAAGTACGGTCGGGTAGGGAGAGCATTCAGTACTTC.

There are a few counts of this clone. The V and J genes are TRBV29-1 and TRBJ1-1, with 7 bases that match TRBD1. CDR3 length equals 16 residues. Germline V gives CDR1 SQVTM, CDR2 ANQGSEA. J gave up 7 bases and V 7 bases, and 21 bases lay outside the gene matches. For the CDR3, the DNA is TGCAGCGCTGCTTCCAGGGGAGTAAAGGGGGACAGTGAAGCTTTCTTT. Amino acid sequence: CSAASRGVKGDSEAFF.

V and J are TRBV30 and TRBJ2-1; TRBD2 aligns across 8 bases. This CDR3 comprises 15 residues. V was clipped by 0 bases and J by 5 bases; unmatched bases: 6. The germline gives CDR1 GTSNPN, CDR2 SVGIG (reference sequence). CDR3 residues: CAWSVGGGLNNEQFF. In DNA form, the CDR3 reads TGTGCCTGGAGTGTTGGCGGGGGGCTTAACAATGAGCAGTTCTTC.

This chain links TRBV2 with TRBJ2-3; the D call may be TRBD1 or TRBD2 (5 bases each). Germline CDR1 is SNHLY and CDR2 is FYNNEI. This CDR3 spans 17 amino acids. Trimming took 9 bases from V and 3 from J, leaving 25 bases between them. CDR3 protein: CASTTNRGHPPTDTQYF. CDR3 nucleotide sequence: TGTGCCAGTACTACAAACCGGGGCCACCCACCAACAGATACGCAGTATTTT.

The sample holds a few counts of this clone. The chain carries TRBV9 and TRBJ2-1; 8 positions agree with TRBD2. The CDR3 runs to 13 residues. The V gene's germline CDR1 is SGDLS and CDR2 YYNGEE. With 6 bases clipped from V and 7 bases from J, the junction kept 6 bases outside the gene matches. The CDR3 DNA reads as TGTGCCAGCAACCAGCGGGGGAGGAATGAGCAGTTCTTC. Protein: CASNQRGRNEQFF.

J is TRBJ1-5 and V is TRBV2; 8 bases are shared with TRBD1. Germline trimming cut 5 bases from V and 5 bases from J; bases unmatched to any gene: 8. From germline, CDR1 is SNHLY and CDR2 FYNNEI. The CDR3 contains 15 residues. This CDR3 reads CASSSQGARDQPQHF. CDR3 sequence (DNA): TGTGCCAGCAGTTCCCAGGGGGCGCGGGATCAGCCCCAGCATTTT.

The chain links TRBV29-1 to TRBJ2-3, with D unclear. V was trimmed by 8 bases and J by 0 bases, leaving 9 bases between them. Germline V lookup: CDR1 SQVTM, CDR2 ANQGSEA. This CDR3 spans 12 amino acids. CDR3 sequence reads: CSYSDSTDTQYF. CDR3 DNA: TGCAGCTACTCGGACAGCACAGATACGCAGTATTTT.

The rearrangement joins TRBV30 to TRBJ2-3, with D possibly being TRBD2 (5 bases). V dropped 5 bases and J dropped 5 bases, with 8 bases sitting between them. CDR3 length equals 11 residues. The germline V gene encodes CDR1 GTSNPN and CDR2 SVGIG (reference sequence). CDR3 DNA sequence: TGTGCCTGGGCTGCGGGAGATACGCAGTATTTT. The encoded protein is CAWAAGDTQYF.

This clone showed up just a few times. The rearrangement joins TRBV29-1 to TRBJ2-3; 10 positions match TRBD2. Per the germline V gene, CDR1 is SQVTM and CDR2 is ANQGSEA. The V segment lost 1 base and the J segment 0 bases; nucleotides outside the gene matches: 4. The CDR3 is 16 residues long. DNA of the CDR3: TGCAGCGTTGAAGGACGGACTAGCGGCAGCACAGATACGCAGTATTTT. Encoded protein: CSVEGRTSGSTDTQYF.